This TCR beta chain was profiled in a study of blood T cell repertoires in COVID-19. Study overall: Specimens from acute and convalescent COVID-19 originated in the United States, Italy and Spain.

In germline, CDR1 is MNHEY, CDR2 SVGEGT. V shed 4 bases and J shed 4 bases, with 16 bases lying between them. This CDR3 contains 16 residues. Here immunoSEQ multiplex PCR was the method, and the copy in TCRdb shows in-frame clones only, minus some. The sample consists of 200,000 to 250,000 clones, under 90% of them appearing once. The receptor was derived from a woman aged 60-70 years who had recovered from COVID-19. J is TRBJ1-4 and V is TRBV6-2 or TRBV6-3; D is ambiguous. Specimen: peripheral blood. The DNA of the CDR3 is TGTGCCAGCAGTTTTTCGGGGAGGTTTGATAATGAAAAACTGTTTTTT. It codes for CASSFSGRFDNEKLFF.